This TCR beta chain was recorded in a study of STAT3 mutations in large granular lymphocyte leukemia. As to this clone: What it binds is not known.

Study outcomes and limitations: No sample exists from the first appearance of each clone. In T-cell large granular lymphocyte leukemia, about half of patients showed multiple immunodominant subclonotypes. Treatment regimens differed across patients between samplings. In about 30% of the 18 patients, new TCR clonotypes emerged after therapy.

Trimming pared 8 bases from V and 5 bases from J, leaving 15 bases between. The CDR3 is 12 amino acids. Germline CDR1 SQVTM, CDR2 ANQGSEA. Sequenced by immunoSEQ multiplex PCR; TCRdb stores in-frame clones only, minus some. The data show more than 3,500 clones, less than 70% seen once. The sequenced material came from PBMCs. The TCR sequence derives from a human donor with T large granular lymphocyte leukemia. Some clones in this sample may be carry-over from other donors' samples. The rearrangement uses TRBV29-1 and TRBJ2-5; D might be TRBD1 (5 bases). The CDR3 bases are TGCAGCCCCTTCAGGGTTCAGGAGACCCAGTACTTC. The encoded protein is CSPFRVQETQYF.